This entry lists 3 T cell receptor beta chains sequenced from one sample in a study of blood T cell repertoires in COVID-19. Sequencing used immunoSEQ multiplex PCR; TCRdb keeps in-frame clones, though not all of them. The sample has roughly 26,000 clones, approximately 86% seen once; the top ten hold about 17%. Sequences were obtained from peripheral blood. All receptors come from a man in his 70s with acute or convalescent COVID-19.

This chain uses TRBV19 with TRBJ1-4; D gene unclear. This CDR3 contains 15 residues. The germline V and J ends were trimmed by 4 bases and 5 bases, with 14 bases remaining between them. Germline values: CDR1 LNHDA, CDR2 SQIVND (reference sequence). The CDR3 DNA follows: TGTGCCAGTAGTAGGGTTTCGGGAAGAAATGAAAAACTGTTTTTT. This encodes CASSRVSGRNEKLFF.

The chain couples TRBV18 to TRBJ2-5; D is perhaps TRBD2 (6 bases). Trimming cost V 8 bases and J 5 bases, with 6 bases left between them. Germline-derived CDR1 and CDR2 are KGHSH and LQKENI. The CDR3 totals 10 residues. The CDR3 is CASRGETQYF. DNA of the CDR3: TGTGCCAGCCGGGGGGAGACCCAGTACTTC. Looking up the rest from reference TRBV18 and TRBJ2-5 gives the full variable domain: NAGVMQNPRHLVRRRGQEARLRCSPMKGHSHVYWYRQLPEEGLKFMVYLQKENIIDESGMPKERFSAEFPKEGPSILRIQQVVRGDSAAYFCASRGETQYFGPGTRLLVL.

The V and J genes are TRBV5-1 and TRBJ1-1, with D hard to call. V dropped 3 bases and J dropped 4 bases, with 13 bases sitting between them. Germline V gene lookup returns CDR1 SGHRS and CDR2 YFSETQ. The CDR3 covers 14 residues. The CDR3 DNA reads as TGCGCCAGCAGCTCGACTACCGCGGGCACTGAAGCTTTCTTT. Its protein product is CASSSTTAGTEAFF.